This TCR beta chain was sequenced in a study of blood T cell repertoires in COVID-19. Generated by immunoSEQ multiplex PCR, the TCRdb table keeps only in-frame clones and is missing some. The table records 150,000 to 200,000 clones, about 92% of them present only once. V was pared by 4 bases and J by 3 bases, with 13 bases between. CDR1 and CDR2 from the germline V gene are MNHEY and SVGEGT. This CDR3 spans 14 amino acids. The clonotype originates from a young man with COVID-19, enrolled during active disease. V gene TRBV6-2 or TRBV6-3 combines with J gene TRBJ2-7, with a weak D call TRBD1 (6 bases). The sequencing sample was made of peripheral blood. CDR3 nucleotides: TGTGCCAGCAGTTCCCGCCCAGGGGACTACGAGCAGTACTTC. Translated: CASSSRPGDYEQYF.